The 11 T cell receptor beta chains listed next were all sequenced from one sample in a study of blood T cell repertoires in COVID-19. Data came from immunoSEQ multiplex PCR; TCRdb stores just in-frame clones and leaves some out. The sample carries a few hundred thousand clones, around 87% recorded once. Material for sequencing was peripheral blood. These receptors were taken from a woman aged 50 to 65 with COVID-19, enrolled during active disease.

The CDR3 sequence: CASSLAGGQEQYF. In nucleotides, the CDR3 is TGCGCCAGCAGCTTGGCAGGGGGGCAAGAGCAGTACTTC. This chain uses TRBV5-1 with TRBJ2-7, with a tentative D call TRBD1 (7 bases). CDR1 is SGHRS, CDR2 YFSETQ, per germline. There are 13 residues in the CDR3. With 0 bases removed from V and 7 bases from J, the gap between germline ends came to 11 bases.

This sequence joins TRBV18 and TRBJ1-5, with TRBD1 identical over 7 bases. CDR3 size: 15 residues. Germline CDR1 and CDR2: KGHSH and LQKENI. Trimming cost V 3 bases and J 4 bases; bases outside gene matches: 6. CDR3 loop: CASSPRQGENQPQHF. The CDR3 DNA reads as TGTGCCAGCTCACCCAGACAGGGTGAAAATCAGCCCCAGCATTTT.

The V and J genes are TRBV12-3 or TRBV12-4 and TRBJ1-2, with D perhaps matching TRBD1 (5 bases). V dropped 5 bases and J dropped 4 bases, with 11 bases sitting between them. This CDR3 comprises 13 residues. CDR3 residues: CASSRDRLYGYTF. As DNA, the CDR3 is TGTGCCAGCAGTAGAGACAGACTCTATGGCTACACCTTC.

The V call is TRBV28, the J call TRBJ1-4; D not certain. Per the germline V gene, CDR1 is MDHEN and CDR2 is SYDVKM. This CDR3 contains 12 residues. The V end was cut by 5 bases, the J end by 7 bases, with 8 bases between. The CDR3 sequence: CASSSFGEKLFF. Written as DNA, the CDR3 is TGTGCCAGCAGTAGCTTCGGTGAAAAACTGTTTTTT.

The rearrangement joins TRBV10-2 to TRBJ2-2; D is uncertain. The CDR3 is 11 residues long. Deletions cut 9 bases from V and 2 bases from J, with 4 bases between. Germline loops: CDR1 WSHSY, CDR2 SAAADI. CDR3 sequence: CASSNTGELFF. The CDR3 nucleotides are TGCGCCAGTTCTAACACCGGGGAGCTGTTTTTT.

This sequence joins TRBV5-1 and TRBJ2-3; 10 positions match TRBD2. The CDR3 extends over 16 amino acids. Germline V gives CDR1 SGHRS, CDR2 YFSETQ. V lost 0 bases, J lost 2 bases, and 3 bases stayed unmatched. CDR3 sequence reads: CASSLVSGGTTDTQYF. The CDR3 DNA sequence: TGCGCCAGCAGCTTGGTTAGCGGGGGGACCACAGATACGCAGTATTTT.

The rearrangement joins TRBV12-3 or TRBV12-4 to TRBJ2-1; possibly TRBD2 for D (6 bases). V gave up 10 bases and J gave up 9 bases, with 13 bases separating them. The CDR3 length is 11 residues. CDR3 bases: TGTGCCATCCGTTCCGGGGGTGAGCAGTTCTTC. It specifies CAIRSGGEQFF.

The CDR3 protein is CASSREVGSGANVLTF. Here the CDR3 DNA reads TGTGCCAGCAGTCGGGAGGTGGGCTCTGGGGCCAACGTCCTGACTTTC. This chain joins TRBV6-2 or TRBV6-3 and TRBJ2-6; 7 bases line up with TRBD2. V shed 5 bases and J 0 bases; nucleotides not matched to a gene: 4. The CDR3 consists of 16 residues. CDR1 MNHEY and CDR2 SVGEGT come from the germline V gene.

The CDR3 region has the DNA TGTGCCAGCAGCCCCTGGGCTGACACCGGGGAGCTGTTTTTT. This translates into CASSPWADTGELFF. The V gene is TRBV13, the J gene TRBJ2-2; D is ambiguous. Trimming stripped 5 bases from V and 3 bases from J, with 10 bases between. CDR1 and CDR2 from the germline V gene are PRHDT and FYEKMQ (reference sequence). CDR3 length equals 14 residues. The variable domain in full, with the rest retrieved from reference TRBV13 and TRBJ2-2, is AAGVIQSPRHLIKEKRETATLKCYPIPRHDTVYWYQQGPGQDPQFLISFYEKMQSDKGSIPDRFSAQQFSDYHSELNMSSLELGDSALYFCASSPWADTGELFFGEGSRLTVL.

The genes are TRBV11-2 and TRBJ1-2, with 9 positions matching TRBD1. Germline CDR1 and CDR2: SGHAT and FQNNGV. V was clipped by 6 bases and J by 7 bases; unmatched bases: 21. This CDR3 contains 18 residues. The CDR3 loop is CASRGPRTGESILGGYTF. CDR3 DNA: TGTGCCAGCAGAGGACCTAGGACAGGGGAATCGATACTTGGTGGCTACACCTTC.

This clone appeared many times. The chain links TRBV7-6 to TRBJ1-1, with D possibly matching TRBD1 (6 bases). This CDR3 contains 14 residues. Per germline, CDR1 SGHVS and CDR2 FNYEAQ. Between the trimmed V and J ends, which lost 6 bases and 1 base, there was a span of 12 bases. In DNA, the CDR3 is TGTGCCAGCAGTTCACAGGGCCCGAACACTGAAGCTTTCTTT. It translates to CASSSQGPNTEAFF.